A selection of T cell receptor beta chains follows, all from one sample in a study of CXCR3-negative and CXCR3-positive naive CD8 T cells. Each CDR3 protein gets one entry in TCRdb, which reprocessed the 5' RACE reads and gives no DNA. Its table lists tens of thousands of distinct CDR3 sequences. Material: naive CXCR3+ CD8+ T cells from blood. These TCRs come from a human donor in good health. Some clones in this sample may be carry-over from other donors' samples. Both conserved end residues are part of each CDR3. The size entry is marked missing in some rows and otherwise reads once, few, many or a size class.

CDR3aa: CASSLYSGNAYEQYF
v_gene: TRBV5-1
abundance: .
len: 15
j_gene: TRBJ2-7

CDR3aa: CASSLKVQYTPEDQETQYF
v_gene: TRBV7-8
abundance: .
len: 19
j_gene: TRBJ2-5

CDR3aa: CASSFWGTGGELFF
v_gene: TRBV12-3/TRBV12-4
abundance: .
len: 14
j_gene: TRBJ2-2

CDR3aa: CASSPLGGNYEQYF
v_gene: TRBV12-3/TRBV12-4
abundance: .
len: 14
j_gene: TRBJ2-7

CDR3aa: CASSQFRGEQFF
v_gene: TRBV14
abundance: .
len: 12
j_gene: TRBJ2-1

CDR3aa: CASSLVGGGGVIQYF
v_gene: TRBV7-2
abundance: .
len: 15
j_gene: TRBJ2-4

CDR3aa: CASSWTGNTEAFF
v_gene: TRBV7-3
abundance: medium-sized
len: 13
j_gene: TRBJ1-1

CDR3aa: CASSWDRGEGNTEAFF
v_gene: TRBV12-3/TRBV12-4
abundance: .
len: 16
j_gene: TRBJ1-1

CDR3aa: CASSLGGLSYNEQFF
v_gene: TRBV5-6
abundance: .
len: 15
j_gene: TRBJ2-1

CDR3aa: CASSMGWGANNEQFF
v_gene: TRBV19
abundance: .
len: 15
j_gene: TRBJ2-1

CDR3aa: CAITGTSGNFYEQYF
v_gene: TRBV28
abundance: .
len: 15
j_gene: TRBJ2-7

CDR3aa: CASSLRWRGATYTGELFF
v_gene: TRBV7-3
abundance: .
len: 18
j_gene: TRBJ2-2

CDR3aa: CASRFSGGAPNEQFF
v_gene: TRBV13
abundance: .
len: 15
j_gene: TRBJ2-1

CDR3aa: CASTHGTSGRNTQYF
v_gene: TRBV2
abundance: .
len: 15
j_gene: TRBJ2-3

CDR3aa: CASSFGWGNEQFF
v_gene: TRBV27
abundance: .
len: 13
j_gene: TRBJ2-1

CDR3aa: CASSFPGETQYF
v_gene: TRBV12-3/TRBV12-4
abundance: .
len: 12
j_gene: TRBJ2-5

CDR3aa: CSASGGLAGVLLNEQFF
v_gene: TRBV20-1
abundance: .
len: 17
j_gene: TRBJ2-1

CDR3aa: CASSFKPLADTEAFF
v_gene: TRBV12-3/TRBV12-4
abundance: .
len: 15
j_gene: TRBJ1-1

CDR3aa: CASSLVFSGGAGSGSLYNEQFF
v_gene: TRBV7-8
abundance: .
len: 22
j_gene: TRBJ2-1

CDR3aa: CASSQVGSEQFF
v_gene: TRBV14
abundance: .
len: 12
j_gene: TRBJ2-1

CDR3aa: CASRAGTGVYNDQFF
v_gene: TRBV10-2
abundance: .
len: 15
j_gene: TRBJ2-1

CDR3aa: CSIGQVAGELFF
v_gene: TRBV29-1
abundance: .
len: 12
j_gene: TRBJ2-2

CDR3aa: CASTLQGKETQYF
v_gene: TRBV3-1
abundance: .
len: 13
j_gene: TRBJ2-5

CDR3aa: CASSLWIGTEAFF
v_gene: TRBV12-3/TRBV12-4
abundance: .
len: 13
j_gene: TRBJ1-1

CDR3aa: CSATMGGLGGNEQFF
v_gene: TRBV20-1
abundance: .
len: 15
j_gene: TRBJ2-1

CDR3aa: CAISDRDTHSNQPQHF
v_gene: TRBV10-3
abundance: .
len: 16
j_gene: TRBJ1-5

CDR3aa: CASSQSSGLGVFYTQYF
v_gene: TRBV5-1
abundance: .
len: 17
j_gene: TRBJ2-3

CDR3aa: CASSQNFGQATDQPQHF
v_gene: TRBV6-2/TRBV6-3
abundance: .
len: 17
j_gene: TRBJ1-5

CDR3aa: CASSLAPPAGGDTQYF
v_gene: TRBV11-3
abundance: .
len: 16
j_gene: TRBJ2-3

CDR3aa: CASVRDRGEIGTEAFF
v_gene: TRBV6-5
abundance: .
len: 16
j_gene: TRBJ1-1

CDR3aa: CASSLAPENYEQYF
v_gene: TRBV5-1
abundance: .
len: 14
j_gene: TRBJ2-7

CDR3aa: CSARDIAGEDNEQFF
v_gene: TRBV20-1
abundance: .
len: 15
j_gene: TRBJ2-1

CDR3aa: CASSVNQGSGNTIYF
v_gene: TRBV9
abundance: .
len: 15
j_gene: TRBJ1-3